The present T cell receptor beta chain was sequenced within a study of blood T cell repertoires in COVID-19. Turning to the study itself: Researchers got acute and convalescent COVID-19 samples from the United States, Italy and Spain. In each case, the material was cDNA or gDNA derived from T cells, B-cell-depleted T cells, or PBMCs.

Original processing notes: Amplification of reference gene primers provided the estimated nucleated cell counts. Data came from immunoSEQ multiplex PCR; TCRdb stores just in-frame clones and leaves some out. The V and J calls and clone size come from that table; D and trimming were worked out from the DNA. The data contain about 87,000 clones, around 81% of them singletons. The CDR3 contains 15 residues. The germline V gene has CDR1 MGHDK and CDR2 SYGVNS. V lost 8 bases and J lost 5; bases outside the gene matches: 12. In this sample, this clone turned up a few times. The sequenced material came from peripheral blood. This sequence originates from a woman aged 70-85 years with acute or convalescent COVID-19. The chain couples TRBV25-1 to TRBJ1-5; TRBD1 matches at 7 bases. CDR3 bases: TGTGCCAGCGCCCCAGAGGGGGCTGGGGATCAGCCCCAGCATTTT. This encodes CASAPEGAGDQPQHF.